Below, 20 T cell receptor beta chains from the same sample are listed, as sequenced in a study of lymphopenia after photon versus proton radiotherapy. Sequencing was performed with immunoSEQ multiplex PCR; in TCRdb, only in-frame clones are kept and a portion is missing. Of approximately 170,000 clones listed, approximately 91% are singletons. Source: peripheral blood, taken from a patient treated with photon-based radiotherapy. The source of these receptors is a man in his forties or fifties with gastric cancer.

V gene TRBV28 combines with J gene TRBJ1-5; the D is unclear. V was clipped by 3 bases and J by 8 bases, with 11 bases between them. The germline V gene has CDR1 MDHEN and CDR2 SYDVKM. CDR3 length equals 13 residues. This CDR3 reads CASSLGRPEPQHF. CDR3 nucleotides: TGTGCCAGCAGTTTGGGCAGGCCGGAGCCCCAGCATTTT.

The genes are TRBV6-6 and TRBJ1-1; D is uncertain. Trimming removed 4 bases from V and 0 bases from J, with 6 bases in between. The CDR3 is made up of 13 amino acids. Looked up from germline, CDR1 is MNHNY and CDR2 is SVGAGI (reference sequence). CDR3 protein: CASSLGMNTEAFF. Written as DNA, the CDR3 is TGTGCCAGCAGTTTGGGGATGAACACTGAAGCTTTCTTT.

The chain has TRBV29-1 and TRBJ2-7; 7 positions agree with TRBD1. V trimming: 3 bases; J trimming: 9 bases; junction bases outside the gene matches: 11. Germline-derived CDR1 and CDR2 are SQVTM and ANQGSEA. The CDR3 runs 13 residues. The chain's CDR3 is CSVEVQGRGVQYF. CDR3 in DNA: TGCAGCGTTGAGGTACAGGGGAGAGGGGTGCAGTACTTC.

The chain couples TRBV6-5 to TRBJ1-1, with D uncertain. Trimming stripped 8 bases from V and 5 bases from J, with 15 bases between. This CDR3 region has 13 residues. Germline loops: CDR1 MNHEY, CDR2 SVGAGI. DNA of the CDR3: TGTGCCAGCGGACGAATAGATGGGACTGAAGCTTTCTTT. Translated: CASGRIDGTEAFF.

The chain employs TRBV10-3 and TRBJ2-3, with unresolved D. The germline gives CDR1 ENHRY, CDR2 SYGVKD. The CDR3 covers 13 residues. V was clipped by 4 bases and J by 7 bases, with 12 bases between them. The CDR3, as DNA: TGTGCCATCAGTGGACCTTCGGGTCATACGCAGTATTTT. It translates to CAISGPSGHTQYF.

V gene TRBV19 combines with J gene TRBJ1-2; D is uncertain. This CDR3 is 14 amino acids long. The V gene lost 3 bases and the J gene lost 3 bases, with 11 bases spanning the gap. Germline values: CDR1 LNHDA, CDR2 SQIVND (reference sequence). The CDR3 is CASSIWQNDYGYTF. Here the CDR3 DNA reads TGTGCCAGTAGTATTTGGCAAAACGACTATGGCTACACCTTC.

This chain connects TRBV5-1 to TRBJ1-6; 9 positions agree with TRBD1. J lost 7 bases, V lost 1 base, and 9 bases had no gene match. The germline CDR1 and CDR2 sequences are SGHRS and YFSETQ. The CDR3 totals 17 residues. The CDR3 reads CASSLTPGQGRNSPLHF. DNA for the CDR3: TGCGCCAGCAGCTTGACTCCGGGACAGGGACGGAATTCACCCCTCCACTTT.

This rearrangement joins TRBV5-1 to TRBJ2-1, with D possibly matching TRBD2 (6 bases). This CDR3 is built from 14 residues. Germline values: CDR1 SGHRS, CDR2 YFSETQ. V shed 2 bases and J shed 6 bases, with 12 bases lying between them. CDR3 in amino acids: CASSFSASVNEQFF. CDR3 bases: TGCGCCAGCAGCTTTAGCGCTAGCGTCAATGAGCAGTTCTTC. Variable domain in full (rest from reference TRBV5-1 and TRBJ2-1): KAGVTQTPRYLIKTRGQQVTLSCSPISGHRSVSWYQQTPGQGLQFLFEYFSETQRNKGNFPGRFSGRQFSNSRSEMNVSTLELGDSALYLCASSFSASVNEQFFGPGTRLTVL.

The chain has TRBV5-1 and TRBJ1-1; weak D call: TRBD1 (5 bases). V lost 0 bases, J lost 0 bases, and 9 bases lay in between. Per the germline V gene, CDR1 is SGHRS and CDR2 is YFSETQ. The CDR3 length is 15 residues. CDR3 amino acids: CASSLEQDMNTEAFF. In DNA, the CDR3 is TGCGCCAGCAGCTTGGAACAGGATATGAACACTGAAGCTTTCTTT. Full variable domain (missing parts from reference TRBV5-1 and TRBJ1-1): KAGVTQTPRYLIKTRGQQVTLSCSPISGHRSVSWYQQTPGQGLQFLFEYFSETQRNKGNFPGRFSGRQFSNSRSEMNVSTLELGDSALYLCASSLEQDMNTEAFFGQGTRLTVV.

V and J are TRBV19 and TRBJ2-3, with 8 bases matching TRBD2. Germline assignment: CDR1 LNHDA and CDR2 SQIVND (reference sequence). The CDR3 runs 16 residues. With V trimmed by 5 bases and J by 0 bases, 7 bases remained unmatched. The CDR3 DNA is TGTGCCAGTAGTCCGGCTAGCGGGTCGAGCACAGATACGCAGTATTTT. Protein product: CASSPASGSSTDTQYF.

The chain carries TRBV18 and TRBJ2-2, with D possibly being TRBD2 (5 bases). The CDR3 length is 15 residues. Per the germline V gene, CDR1 is KGHSH and CDR2 is LQKENI. V dropped 0 bases and J dropped 1 base, with 6 bases sitting between them. In DNA form, the CDR3 reads TGTGCCAGCTCACCACCTAGCGAGAACACCGGGGAGCTGTTTTTT. Protein: CASSPPSENTGELFF.

CDR3 region: CASSSDFRGRGFNEQFF. In DNA form, the CDR3 reads TGTGCCAGCAGTTCCGACTTCAGGGGGCGCGGTTTCAATGAGCAGTTCTTC. The chain uses TRBV2 and TRBJ2-1, with 8 bases lining up with TRBD1. The CDR3 totals 17 residues. The germline V gene encodes CDR1 SNHLY and CDR2 FYNNEI. With 5 bases clipped from V and 6 bases from J, the junction kept 15 bases outside the gene matches.

The chain uses TRBV14 and TRBJ2-5; D is perhaps TRBD1 (6 bases). V lost 0 bases and J 3 bases, leaving 11 bases between the germline ends. This CDR3 is built from 15 residues. Germline lookup yields CDR1 SGHDN and CDR2 FVKESK. As DNA, the CDR3 is TGTGCCAGCAGCCAAGATTTATCAGGGGAAGAGACCCAGTACTTC. Its translation is CASSQDLSGEETQYF.

CDR3 bases: TGTGCCAGCAGGACTAGCGGGCAGGGGGTCGATGAGCAGTTCTTC. Amino acids: CASRTSGQGVDEQFF. The V gene is TRBV6-5, the J gene TRBJ2-1, with 10 positions matching TRBD2. CDR3 length: 15 residues. V was pared by 6 bases and J by 8 bases, with 10 bases of the junction left unmatched. CDR1 is MNHEY and CDR2 is SVGAGI in the germline V gene.

The gene calls are TRBV19 and TRBJ2-3, with a possible D match to TRBD1 (5 bases). V lost 5 bases to trimming and J lost 2 bases, with 14 bases between them. CDR3 length: 15 amino acids. Germline assignment: CDR1 LNHDA and CDR2 SQIVND (reference sequence). The CDR3 is CASSVQGAHTDTQYF. CDR3 DNA: TGTGCCAGTAGTGTTCAGGGTGCACACACAGATACGCAGTATTTT.

This sequence joins TRBV7-2 and TRBJ2-3; D is perhaps TRBD2 (5 bases). This CDR3 has 14 residues. Germline CDR1 reads SGHTA; CDR2 reads FQGNSA. Trimming removed 1 base at V and 4 bases at J, with 9 bases between. The CDR3 region has the DNA TGTGCCAGCAGCTTAGGGCGGGCCCCAGATACGCAGTATTTT. Protein: CASSLGRAPDTQYF.

This clone was seen more than once but under ten times. Other DNA sequences in this sample translate to the same CDR3. V and J are TRBV29-1 and TRBJ1-1; D is possibly TRBD1 (5 bases). Germline CDR1 reads SQVTM; CDR2 reads ANQGSEA. The CDR3 covers 11 residues. V was pared by 5 bases and J by 1 base, with 5 bases between. Written as DNA, the CDR3 is TGCAGCGTTACAGGGAACACTGAAGCTTTCTTT. Translated, it gives CSVTGNTEAFF.

CDR3 nucleotides: TGCGCCAGCAGCCGGGACGGATCCTACGAGCAGTACTTC. Amino acids: CASSRDGSYEQYF. The chain recombines TRBV5-1 with TRBJ2-7; D could derive from TRBD1 or TRBD2 (5 bases each). From germline, CDR1 is SGHRS and CDR2 YFSETQ. The CDR3 loop spans 13 amino acids. Trimming removed 4 bases at V and 1 base at J, with 9 bases between.

This rearrangement joins TRBV5-1 to TRBJ2-1; possible D gene TRBD2, 5 bases. Trimming cost V 4 bases and J 9 bases, with 8 bases left between them. Germline V CDR1 and CDR2: SGHRS, YFSETQ. CDR3 length equals 11 residues. The CDR3 loop is CASSQDSEQFF. Written as DNA, the CDR3 is TGCGCCAGCAGCCAGGACTCTGAGCAGTTCTTC.

The chain is built from TRBV6-5 and TRBJ2-5; tentatively, D is TRBD2 (6 bases). The ends were cut back, 4 bases at V and 5 bases at J, with 8 bases in the middle. The germline V gene has CDR1 MNHEY and CDR2 SVGAGI. The CDR3 has 12 residues. CDR3 sequence: CASSWDWETQYF. The CDR3 region has the DNA TGTGCCAGCAGTTGGGACTGGGAGACCCAGTACTTC.